This TCR beta chain was captured in a study of Tregs in tolerant kidney transplant recipients (dated by TCRdb to the late 2010s). Concerning the study at large: The transplants used related donors with nonmyeloablative bone marrow transplantation, and mixed chimerism in the human trials was transient. The study applied TCRbeta sequencing to find donor-specific regulatory T cells before combined kidney and bone marrow transplantation and then followed those same cells after transplant.

For TCRbeta CDR3 sequencing, genomic DNA was extracted from sorted cells using the QIAGEN DNeasy Blood and Tissue Kit. High-throughput TCRbeta CDR3 sequencing, including PCR amplification with bias correction and internal controls, was performed commercially through immunoSEQ. For the original study's pipeline: Unique productive TCRbeta sequences were defined by CDR3 nucleotide sequence where primers matched, and otherwise by CDR3 amino acid sequence together with Vbeta and Jbeta genes. To correct for sorting error, sequences found in more than one sorted population at a frequency ratio of 2:1 or less were discarded, and the remaining shared sequences were assigned to the population with the higher frequency. A sequence was defined as donor-reactive if the sequence was expanded at least 5-fold in CFSE-low cells compared with unstimulated cells and had a frequency of at least 0.01% in CFSE-low cells. Repertoire divergence was quantified by Jensen-Shannon divergence calculated from the top 100 TCRbeta sequences ranked by frequency. When a sample had multiple sequencing runs, each run was corrected for sorting error separately and the runs were then pooled. Drawn from immuneACCESS, this table holds only the in-frame rearrangements with V and J called that TCRdb kept. Clones are partly lost; checked studies trace under half to an unresolved V gene and leave the rest unexplained. The DNA was the basis for D and trimming; V, J and clone size are from that table. This sample gives 60,000 to 70,000 clones in total; roughly 90% of them show up just once. The top ten constitute approximately 11% of the sample.

The CDR3 spans 15 residues, from the cysteine through the phenylalanine. Here the CDR3 DNA is all that survives: 45 bases in frame from base 1. CDR1 MNHEY and CDR2 SMNVEV are derived from the germline V gene (reference sequence). Clipping removes 5 bases from V and 3 bases from J, with 8 as the unmatched junction base count. The study at large found these results: Biological reproducibility was not examined directly, but technical replication error appeared to be minimal. Because only a small number of patients were included, the study had limitations, and the results will need to be validated in larger populations as well as under other immunosuppression protocols. For some patients the PCR primers changed over time, which made it impossible to compare the samples from those patients at the nucleotide level. In tolerant patients, donor-specific Tregs expanded more than Tregs overall, which suggests antigen-driven rather than nonspecific expansion. Expanding Tregs with activated donor B cells appeared to identify the most biologically relevant and donor-specific TCRbeta repertoire.

A word on this clone: Its binding antigen is unknown. Qualities for individual bases were not recorded, and no much larger clone is one base off.

Taken with the paper, the label for time point translates to: blood sample drawn before combined kidney and bone marrow transplant. Unstimulated Tregs (CD4+CD25+CD127-), CD4+ non-Tregs (CD4+CD25-), CD4 and CD8 cells were FACS-sorted from thawed PBMCs. A few combined kidney and bone marrow transplant recipients from the ITN036ST trial were included as patients, and samples were available only from these trial subjects. Healthy control blood was processed to PBMCs with a Ficoll density gradient and then cryopreserved, whereas patient PBMCs were collected both before and after transplant. This sequence was found in a human donor who received a combined kidney and bone marrow transplant. Sequencing was performed on CD8+ T cells from blood, taken before the transplant. In this chain, TRBV27 is recombined with TRBJ2-7, with TRBD2 matching 9 junction bases. The DNA sequence is given as TGTGCCAGCAGTCCACTAGCGGGCCACCTCTACGAGCAGTACTTC. It codes for CASSPLAGHLYEQYF.